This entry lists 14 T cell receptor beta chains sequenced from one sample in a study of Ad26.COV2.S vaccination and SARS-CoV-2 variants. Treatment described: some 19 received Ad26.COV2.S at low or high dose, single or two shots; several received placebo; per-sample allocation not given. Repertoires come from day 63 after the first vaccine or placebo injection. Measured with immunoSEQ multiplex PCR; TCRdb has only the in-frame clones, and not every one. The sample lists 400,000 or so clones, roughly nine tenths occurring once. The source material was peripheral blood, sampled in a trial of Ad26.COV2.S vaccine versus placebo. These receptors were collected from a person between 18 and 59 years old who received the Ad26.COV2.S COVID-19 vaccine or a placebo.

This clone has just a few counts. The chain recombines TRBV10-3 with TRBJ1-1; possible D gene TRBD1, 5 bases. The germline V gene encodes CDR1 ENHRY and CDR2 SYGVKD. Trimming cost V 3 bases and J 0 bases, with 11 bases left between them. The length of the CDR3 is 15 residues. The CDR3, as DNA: TGTGCCATCAGTGACCCGCGCAGGGTGAACACTGAAGCTTTCTTT. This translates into CAISDPRRVNTEAFF.

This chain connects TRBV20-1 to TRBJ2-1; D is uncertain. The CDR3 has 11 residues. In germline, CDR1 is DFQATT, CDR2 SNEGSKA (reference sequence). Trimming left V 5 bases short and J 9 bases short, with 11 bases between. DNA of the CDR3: TGCAGTGCTCTGTCAAGGCCTGAGCAGTTCTTC. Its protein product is CSALSRPEQFF.

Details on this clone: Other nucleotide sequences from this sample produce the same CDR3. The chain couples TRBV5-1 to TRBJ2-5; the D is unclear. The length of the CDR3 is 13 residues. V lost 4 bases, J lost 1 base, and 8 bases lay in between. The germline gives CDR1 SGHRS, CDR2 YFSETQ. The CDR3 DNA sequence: TGCGCCAGCAGCCTGGGCGTCCAAGAGACCCAGTACTTC. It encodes CASSLGVQETQYF. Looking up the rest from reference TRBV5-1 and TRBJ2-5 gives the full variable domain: KAGVTQTPRYLIKTRGQQVTLSCSPISGHRSVSWYQQTPGQGLQFLFEYFSETQRNKGNFPGRFSGRQFSNSRSEMNVSTLELGDSALYLCASSLGVQETQYFGPGTRLLVL.

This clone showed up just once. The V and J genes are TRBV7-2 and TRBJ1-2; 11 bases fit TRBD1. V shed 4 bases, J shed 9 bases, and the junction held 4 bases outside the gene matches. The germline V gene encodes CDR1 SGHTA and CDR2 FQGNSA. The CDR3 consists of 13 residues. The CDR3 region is CASSWDRGKSYTF. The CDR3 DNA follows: TGTGCCAGCAGCTGGGACAGGGGGAAAAGCTACACCTTC.

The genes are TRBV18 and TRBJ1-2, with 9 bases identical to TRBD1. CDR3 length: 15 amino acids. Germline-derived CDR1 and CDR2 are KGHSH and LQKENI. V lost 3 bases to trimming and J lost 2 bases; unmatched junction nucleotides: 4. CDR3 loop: CASSPVGTGNYGYTF. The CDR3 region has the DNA TGTGCCAGCTCACCTGTAGGGACAGGGAACTATGGCTACACCTTC.

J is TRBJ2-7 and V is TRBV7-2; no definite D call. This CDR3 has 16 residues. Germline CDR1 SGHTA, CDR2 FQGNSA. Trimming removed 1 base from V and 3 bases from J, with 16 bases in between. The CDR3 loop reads CASSLDPLRMVYEQYF. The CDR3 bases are TGTGCCAGCAGCTTAGACCCCTTGCGGATGGTCTACGAGCAGTACTTC. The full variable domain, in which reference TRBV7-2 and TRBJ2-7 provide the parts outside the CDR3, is GAGVSQSPSNKVTEKGKDVELRCDPISGHTALYWYRQSLGQGLEFLIYFQGNSAPDKSGLPSDRFSAERTGGSVSTLTIQRTQQEDSAVYLCASSLDPLRMVYEQYFGPGTRLTVT.

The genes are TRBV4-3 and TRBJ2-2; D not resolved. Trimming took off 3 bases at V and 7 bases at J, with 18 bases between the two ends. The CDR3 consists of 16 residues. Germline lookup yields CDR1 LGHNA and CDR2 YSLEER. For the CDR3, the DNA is TGCGCCAGCAGCCAGGCTCTAATTGGGATGGGCGGGGAGCTGTTTTTT. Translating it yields CASSQALIGMGGELFF.

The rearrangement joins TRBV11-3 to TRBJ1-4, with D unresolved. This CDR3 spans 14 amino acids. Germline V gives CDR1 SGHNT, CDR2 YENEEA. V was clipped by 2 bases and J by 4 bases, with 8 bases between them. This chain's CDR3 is CASSLRPVNEKLFF. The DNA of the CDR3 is TGTGCCAGCAGCTTACGTCCGGTTAATGAAAAACTGTTTTTT.

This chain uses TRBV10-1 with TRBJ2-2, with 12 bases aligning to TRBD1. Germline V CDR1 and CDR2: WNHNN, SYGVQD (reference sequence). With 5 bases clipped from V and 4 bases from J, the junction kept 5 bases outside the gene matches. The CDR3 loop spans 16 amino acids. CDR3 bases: TGCGCCAGCAGTTCCCCGGGACAGGGGGCCACCGGGGAGCTGTTTTTT. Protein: CASSSPGQGATGELFF.

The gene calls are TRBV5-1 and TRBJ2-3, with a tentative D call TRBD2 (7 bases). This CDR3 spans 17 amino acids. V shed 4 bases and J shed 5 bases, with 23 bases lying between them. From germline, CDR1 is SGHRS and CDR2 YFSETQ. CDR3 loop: CASSPSGAGADIDTQYF. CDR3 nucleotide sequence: TGCGCCAGCAGCCCCTCAGGGGCGGGGGCCGATATAGATACGCAGTATTTT.

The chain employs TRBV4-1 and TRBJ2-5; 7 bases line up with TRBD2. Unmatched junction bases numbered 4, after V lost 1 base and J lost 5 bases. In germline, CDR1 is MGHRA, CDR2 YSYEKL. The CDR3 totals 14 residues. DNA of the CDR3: TGCGCCAGCAGCCAAGGAGGGAGGGTCGAGACCCAGTACTTC. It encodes CASSQGGRVETQYF.

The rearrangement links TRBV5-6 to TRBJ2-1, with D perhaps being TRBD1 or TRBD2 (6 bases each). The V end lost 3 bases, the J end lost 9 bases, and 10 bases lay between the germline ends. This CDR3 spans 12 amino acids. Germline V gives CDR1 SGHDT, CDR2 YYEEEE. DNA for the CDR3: TGTGCCAGCAGCTATGAGGGGGGTGAGCAGTTCTTC. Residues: CASSYEGGEQFF.

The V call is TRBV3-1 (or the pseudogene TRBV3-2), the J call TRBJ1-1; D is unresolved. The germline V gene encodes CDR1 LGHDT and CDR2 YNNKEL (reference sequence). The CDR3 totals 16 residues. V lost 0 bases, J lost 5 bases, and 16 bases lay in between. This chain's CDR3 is CASSQDVPGTNTEAFF. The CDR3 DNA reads TGTGCCAGCAGCCAAGACGTTCCGGGAACAAATACTGAAGCTTTCTTT.

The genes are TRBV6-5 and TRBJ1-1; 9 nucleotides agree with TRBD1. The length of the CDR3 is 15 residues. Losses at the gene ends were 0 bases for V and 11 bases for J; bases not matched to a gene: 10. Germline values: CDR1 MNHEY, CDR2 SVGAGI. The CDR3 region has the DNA TGTGCCAGCAGTTACTCAATGGGTGGACAGGGGTGGGCTTTCTTT. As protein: CASSYSMGGQGWAFF.